These 5 T cell receptor beta chains originate from one sample sequenced in a study of blood T cell repertoires in COVID-19. Measured with immunoSEQ multiplex PCR; TCRdb has only the in-frame clones, and not every one. The table shows over 130,000 clones, with roughly 84% occurring only once. Sequences were obtained from peripheral blood. These receptors all stem from a man between 65 and 85 years old with acute or convalescent COVID-19.

The CDR3 protein is CASSLRVMSSVDQPQHF. The DNA of the CDR3 is TGTGCCAGCAGTTTACGCGTCATGAGCTCGGTTGATCAGCCCCAGCATTTT. The chain is built from TRBV28 and TRBJ1-5, with D unresolved. V dropped 2 bases and J dropped 5 bases, with 19 bases sitting between them. Germline CDR1 reads MDHEN; CDR2 reads SYDVKM. CDR3 length equals 17 residues.

This rearrangement joins TRBV29-1 to TRBJ1-4; 8 nucleotides match TRBD1. Per the germline V gene, CDR1 is SQVTM and CDR2 is ANQGSEA. With 8 bases clipped from V and 0 bases from J, the junction kept 11 bases outside the gene matches. This CDR3 has 16 residues. The CDR3 DNA is TGCAGCCCTCTGGCCGGACAGGGCGCAACTAATGAAAAACTGTTTTTT. It is translated as CSPLAGQGATNEKLFF.

This clone was seen a single time. The rearrangement uses TRBV18 and TRBJ2-2; D is uncertain. The germline V gene has CDR1 KGHSH and CDR2 LQKENI. V was trimmed by 4 bases and J by 1 base, leaving 7 bases between them. The CDR3 runs 14 residues. The CDR3 loop is CASSRSGNTGELFF. CDR3 DNA sequence: TGTGCCAGCTCACGATCGGGGAACACCGGGGAGCTGTTTTTT.

This sequence joins TRBV14 and TRBJ2-1; D is uncertain. Trimming shortened V by 1 base and J by 10 bases, and 11 bases separated the two germline ends. Germline V lookup: CDR1 SGHDN, CDR2 FVKESK. The CDR3 totals 13 residues. CDR3 protein: CASSQVIGGEQFF. For the CDR3, the DNA is TGTGCCAGCAGCCAAGTGATCGGCGGAGAGCAGTTCTTC.

This sequence joins TRBV6-5 and TRBJ2-7; weak D call: TRBD2 (6 bases). This CDR3 region has 16 residues. The germline CDR1 and CDR2 sequences are MNHEY and SVGAGI. V lost 0 bases and J 3 bases, leaving 15 bases between the germline ends. The CDR3 loop is CASSYSRLDLGYEQYF. CDR3 in DNA: TGTGCCAGCAGTTACTCGCGACTAGATTTGGGCTACGAGCAGTACTTC.